This T cell receptor (beta chain) was captured in a study of cytomegalovirus exposure and HLA in healthy donors (dated by TCRdb to the late 2010s). About the full investigation: According to a later analysis, one platform produced both the roughly 110 validation repertoires and the roughly 640 repertoires of the first cohort. High-throughput TCR immunosequencing, statistical association of individual TCRs with disease status, and machine learning were combined to predict cytomegalovirus infection status. A separate validation cohort of over 95 different subjects was used in addition to the approximately 640-subject first cohort. The aim of the study was to test whether cataloging public T cell receptors could identify signatures of past pathogen exposure.

Preparation of the library involved the immunoSEQ multiplex PCR assay. On the authors' methods: To diagnose cytomegalovirus status from the catalog of TCR beta chain sequences, a statistical classification framework was built. TCRdb re-hosts the immuneACCESS table, in-frame sequences only. Its copies lack some clones; in the studies checked, an unresolved V gene accounts for under half of them, and the cause for the rest is not known. The DNA gave D and trimming, while V, J and clone size come from that table. Here the sample has some 170,000 clones; 89% occur a single time. Around a tenth of the sample is taken by the ten largest. Donors formed part of the validation cohort, which comprised over a hundred subjects and was distinct from the first cohort of under 750 subjects. Findings and caveats that apply to the study as a whole: A few of the identified cytomegalovirus-associated TCR beta chains were confirmed in vitro to be specific for cytomegalovirus antigens. The study listed 170 or so TCR beta chains as associated with cytomegalovirus. A later analysis lacked HLA typing for the validation cohort, so it scored co-occurrence in that cohort across all 120 or so repertoires. Across donors, most TCR sequences were observed very rarely, whereas some public TCRs were present in many individuals. It was suggested by the authors that the approach could potentially be generalized to other disease states and immunological phenotypes. The classifier was reported to diagnose cytomegalovirus status with high specificity and sensitivity in both the original cohort and the validation cohort. A later analysis found that TCRs clustered in the first cohort also tended to co-occur in the 120 validation repertoires, with about 94% of cluster scores above 0.

The CDR3, cysteine through phenylalanine, is 15 amino acids long. Kept here is only the CDR3 DNA, which spans 45 bases and is read in frame from base 1. Reading the germline V gene (reference sequence) gives CDR1 SGHAT and CDR2 FQDESV. From V the trimming removes 4 bases and from J it removes 4 bases, while the gene matches leave 3 bases of the junction unaccounted for. Comment on this clone: It lacks a known antigen. One base away there is no much larger clone; base qualities are not given.

The V gene is TRBV11-1 and the J gene is TRBJ1-4; TRBD1 aligns with 10 central bases. The sequence derives from a woman under 30 in good health and CMV-seropositive. The sample taken for sequencing was PBMCs. The nucleotide sequence reads TGTGCCAGCAGCTCCCGGGACAGGGGTAATGAAAAACTGTTTTTT. The resulting protein is CASSSRDRGNEKLFF.